These T cell receptor beta chains were read from a single sample in a study of T cells in localized non-small cell lung cancer. Libraries were prepared by immunoSEQ multiplex PCR; TCRdb keeps only in-frame clonotypes and omits some of them. This table holds roughly 20,000 clones, about four fifths found once. The input for sequencing was peripheral blood, taken before any cancer treatment. These receptors all come from a man aged 35 to 69 with stage I lung adenocarcinoma. The CDR3 runs from the conserved cysteine through the conserved F or W. Fields, in order: J gene, D gene, clone size, V gene, CDR3 protein, CDR3 DNA. D genes are given only for firm matches. The size field is filled for only some rows; it gives once, few, many or a size class.

TRBJ2-4,TRBD1,NA,TRBV19,CASSIQTGGNIQYF,TGTGCCAGTAGTATCCAGACAGGGGGGAACATTCAGTACTTC
TRBJ2-1,TRBD1,NA,TRBV28,CASSARDRAYNEQFF,TGTGCCAGCAGTGCCCGGGACAGAGCCTACAATGAGCAGTTCTTC
TRBJ2-7,TRBD1,NA,TRBV5-5,CASSLGGQGYEQYF,TGTGCCAGCAGCTTGGGGGGACAGGGATACGAGCAGTACTTC
TRBJ2-5,TRBD2,NA,TRBV7-6,CASSPWTSGVLQETQYF,TGTGCCAGCAGCCCCTGGACTAGCGGCGTATTACAAGAGACCCAGTACTTC
TRBJ2-5,NA,NA,TRBV9,CASSPQPGDETQYF,TGTGCCAGCAGCCCCCAGCCGGGGGACGAGACCCAGTACTTC
TRBJ2-1,TRBD1,NA,TRBV7-3,CASSPVSRGTYTYNEQFF,TGTGCCAGCAGCCCTGTTAGCAGGGGGACATATACCTACAATGAGCAGTTCTTC
TRBJ1-2,TRBD1,NA,TRBV5-1,CASSLGPGQDYGYTF,TGCGCCAGCAGCTTGGGCCCGGGACAGGACTATGGCTACACCTTC
TRBJ2-7,TRBD2,NA,TRBV10-3,CAISAITSGSYEQYF,TGTGCCATCAGTGCTATCACTAGCGGCTCCTACGAGCAGTACTTC
TRBJ2-2,NA,NA,TRBV7-6,CASSLVVGELFF,TGTGCCAGCAGCTTAGTGGTCGGGGAGCTGTTTTTT
TRBJ1-2,NA,NA,TRBV2,CASSGSRQVYGYTF,TGTGCCAGCAGTGGGTCACGGCAGGTCTATGGCTACACCTTC
TRBJ2-1,TRBD2,once,TRBV25-1,CASSGTSGGNEQFF,TGTGCCAGCAGTGGGACTAGCGGGGGCAATGAGCAGTTCTTC
TRBJ1-5,NA,once,TRBV5-8,CASSLGWGQPQHF,TGTGCCAGCAGCTTGGGGTGGGGACAGCCCCAGCATTTT
TRBJ2-2,TRBD2,once,TRBV5-4,CASSLPSGGLNTGELFF,TGTGCCAGCAGCCTACCTAGCGGGGGCCTGAACACCGGGGAGCTGTTTTTT
TRBJ1-2,NA,NA,TRBV7-2,CASSLMNRPEKGYTF,TGTGCCAGCAGCCTCATGAACAGACCCGAAAAGGGCTACACCTTC
TRBJ2-7,NA,NA,TRBV27,CASSLFGETDYEQYF,TGTGCCAGCAGTTTATTTGGCGAGACTGACTACGAGCAGTACTTC
TRBJ2-5,NA,NA,TRBV6-6,CASSPSGETQYF,TGTGCCAGCAGTCCCTCTGGAGAGACCCAGTACTTC
TRBJ2-1,NA,few,TRBV6-4,CASSDGNRYNEQFF,TGTGCCAGCAGTGACGGCAATCGATACAATGAGCAGTTCTTC
TRBJ2-5,TRBD1,NA,TRBV7-6,CASSSTRTGRETQYF,TGTGCCAGCAGCTCCACCCGGACAGGGCGAGAGACCCAGTACTTC
TRBJ2-6,TRBD1,NA,TRBV7-9,CASSWDRAGANVLTF,TGTGCCAGCAGCTGGGACAGGGCGGGGGCCAACGTCCTGACTTTC
TRBJ1-3,NA,NA,TRBV4-2,CASSQATSSGNTIYF,TGTGCCAGCAGCCAAGCCACGAGCTCTGGAAACACCATATATTTT
TRBJ1-6,NA,NA,TRBV5-1,CASSLGGEGSPLHF,TGCGCCAGCAGCTTGGGAGGGGAAGGTTCACCCCTCCACTTT
TRBJ2-7,TRBD1,NA,TRBV28,CASSPRTGGIDEQYF,TGTGCCAGCAGTCCCCGGACAGGGGGTATAGACGAGCAGTACTTC
TRBJ2-2,TRBD2,NA,TRBV7-3,CASSPSGGANTGELFF,TGTGCCAGCAGCCCTAGCGGGGGGGCAAACACCGGGGAGCTGTTTTTT
TRBJ2-7,TRBD2,once,TRBV11-2,CASSLVLAGKMYF,TGTGCCAGCAGCTTAGTTCTAGCGGGAAAAATGTACTTC
TRBJ2-2,TRBD1,NA,TRBV4-1,CASTSEGTGGLGGGELFF,TGCGCCAGCACCTCAGAAGGGACAGGGGGCTTGGGGGGCGGGGAGCTGTTTTTT
TRBJ1-1,NA,NA,TRBV20-1,CSARDRGESHF,TGCAGTGCTAGAGATCGTGGGGAGTCCCATTTT
TRBJ2-7,NA,NA,TRBV5-5,CASSLGVVRGYEQYF,TGTGCCAGCAGCTTGGGGGTTGTCAGGGGTTACGAGCAGTACTTC